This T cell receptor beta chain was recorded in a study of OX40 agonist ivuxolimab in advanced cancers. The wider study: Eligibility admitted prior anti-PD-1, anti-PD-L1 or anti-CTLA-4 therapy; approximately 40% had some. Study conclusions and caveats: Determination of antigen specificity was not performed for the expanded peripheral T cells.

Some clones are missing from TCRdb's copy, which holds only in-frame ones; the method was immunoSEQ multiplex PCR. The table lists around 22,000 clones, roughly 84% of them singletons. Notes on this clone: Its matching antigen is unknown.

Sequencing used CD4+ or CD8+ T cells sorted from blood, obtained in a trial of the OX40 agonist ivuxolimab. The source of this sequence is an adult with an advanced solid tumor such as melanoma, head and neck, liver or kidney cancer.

The CDR3 DNA follows: TGTGCCAGCAGTTGGGGAGGGTCCACTGAAGCTTTCTTT. Translation: CASSWGGSTEAFF. The chain carries TRBV27 and TRBJ1-1; D gene unclear. V was shortened by 4 bases and J by 4 bases, with 10 bases between the two germline ends. The CDR3 loop spans 13 amino acids. The germline V gene encodes CDR1 MNHEY and CDR2 SMNVEV (reference sequence).